This TCR beta chain was profiled in a study of T cell responses to AZD1222 COVID-19 vaccine. In this sample, this clone turned up once. One end of the junction fails to match germline, which may point to a read error. Measured with immunoSEQ multiplex PCR; TCRdb has only the in-frame clones, and not every one. This sample has 100,000 or so clones, with 90% found just once. This clonotype was sampled from an adult in good health. The sequencing used peripheral blood, collected on day 0 of AZD1222 vaccination.

CDR3 nucleotides: TGTGCCAGCAGTGACTCCGGGACAGGGGGCTACGAGCAGTACTTC. Residues: CASSDSGTGGYEQYF. This chain connects TRBV6-6 to TRBJ2-7; 11 nucleotides line up with TRBD1. The CDR3 extends over 15 amino acids. Germline V gives CDR1 MNHNY, CDR2 SVGAGI (reference sequence).